A selection of T cell receptor beta chains follows, all from one sample in a study of T cells after yellow fever vaccination. Using its own MiXCR run on the 5' RACE reads, TCRdb lists one record per CDR3 protein. The table lists some 73,000 distinct CDR3 sequences, roughly 8% of them singletons. The material sequenced was CD8+ T cells sorted from PBMCs, taken on the day of the yellow fever booster vaccination. Receptors were obtained from a man aged 25-40 years who received the YFV17D yellow fever vaccine. The conserved cysteine and the conserved F or W are not part of the CDR3 here. The order of the fields is clone size, V gene, J gene, CDR3 protein. Size tells how often a clone was seen (once, few, many) or the class of an expanded clone, and some rows leave it out.

few	TRBV11-2	TRBJ2-3	ASRRTGAGGPADTQY
NA	TRBV5-5	TRBJ2-5	ASSPPVGGARETQY
few	TRBV14	TRBJ1-3	ASSQDLPGSGNTIY
NA	TRBV10-2	TRBJ2-7	ASSGRANEQY
NA	TRBV7-8	TRBJ2-1	ASSPGTSAQF
NA	TRBV3-1	TRBJ2-7	ASSQDTGTYEQY
NA	TRBV6-1	TRBJ1-2	ASSEGVGPEGYT
few	TRBV27	TRBJ2-7	ASSNLDEQY
few	TRBV7-9	TRBJ1-1	ASSSNWGNTEAF
NA	TRBV7-8	TRBJ2-7	ASSSRQGPYEQY
many	TRBV3-1	TRBJ2-1	ASSPRQSLNNEQF
many	TRBV5-1	TRBJ2-7	ASSLEPSPYEQY
few	TRBV9	TRBJ1-3	ASSGGGSGNTIY
NA	TRBV29-1	TRBJ2-2	SGYYTGELF
NA	TRBV29-1	TRBJ2-7	SVVQGYEQY
NA	TRBV20-1	TRBJ2-5	SARPGVAVETQY
many	TRBV15	TRBJ2-7	ATSRDKGLFDEQY
many	TRBV29-1	TRBJ2-2	SVGPVGGGTGELF
NA	TRBV28	TRBJ2-1	ASRPLAGGRNEQF
few	TRBV11-1	TRBJ2-7	ASSPTPGTSGSGYEQY
many	TRBV29-1	TRBJ2-7	SVEVGLAGVEQY
NA	TRBV7-6	TRBJ2-7	ASSLEEGSSYEQY
NA	TRBV6-5	TRBJ2-3	ASSNYIVVDTRY
many	TRBV7-8	TRBJ2-2	ASSLAEEAGELF
NA	TRBV6-2/TRBV6-3	TRBJ2-5	ASTPLETIKETQY
few	TRBV7-9	TRBJ2-7	ASSPSTGLTYEQY
many	TRBV15	TRBJ2-3	ATSSLRVVTDTQY
many	TRBV4-3	TRBJ2-7	ASSQEPPPGVPYEQY
NA	TRBV27	TRBJ2-1	ASSLSIYQNSYNEQF